This T cell receptor (beta chain) was sequenced in a study of Ad26.COV2.S vaccination and SARS-CoV-2 variants. As concerns this clone: The antigen is undetermined.

Points from the study as a whole: Substantial post-vaccination breadth of spike-specific CD8+ and CD4+ T cell responses was reported.

The repertoire was sequenced with immunoSEQ multiplex PCR; TCRdb's copy has only in-frame clones and lacks some. This sample carries roughly 92,000 clones, approximately 86% of them seen once, and the ten largest clones take roughly 15%. This TCR came from a human donor who had recovered from COVID-19. Sequences were derived from peripheral blood, sampled after recovery from COVID-19.

This CDR3 reads CASISGQTPLEQYF. The CDR3 nucleotides are TGTGCCAGCATCTCGGGACAGACCCCTCTCGAGCAGTACTTC. The chain links TRBV7-2 to TRBJ2-7; 7 bases agree with TRBD1. V lost 7 bases to trimming and J lost 6 bases; unmatched junction nucleotides: 12. This CDR3 contains 14 residues. Germline CDR1 is SGHTA and CDR2 is FQGNSA.